This is a list of T cell receptor beta chains from one sample in a study of shared clonotypes between healthy human individuals. The table came from immunoSEQ multiplex PCR; TCRdb's copy has only in-frame clones and leaves some out. The repertoire holds about 2,100,000 clones, with about 92% as singletons. The sample consisted of naive CD8+ T cells from PBMCs. Receptors were obtained from a man in his late teens or twenties in good health. Some clones in this sample may be carry-over from other donors' samples. CDR3s include the opening cysteine and the closing phenylalanine or tryptophan. The order of the fields is J gene, D gene, V gene, clone size, CDR3 DNA, CDR3 protein. A D gene is named only where the DNA matches it firmly. The size of a clone is reported for some rows only, either as once, few or many, or as a class for expanded clones.

j_call: TRBJ2-5
d_call: TRBD1
v_call: TRBV4-1
clone_size: .
cdr3_nt: TGCGCCAGCAGCCAAGGGGACAGGGGCCTCCAAGAGACCCAGTACTTC
cdr3_aa: CASSQGDRGLQETQYF

j_call: TRBJ2-3
d_call: TRBD1
v_call: TRBV2
clone_size: .
cdr3_nt: TGTGCCAGCAGCCTCCCAAAACAGGGGGCCTTCACAGATACGCAGTATTTT
cdr3_aa: CASSLPKQGAFTDTQYF

j_call: TRBJ1-3
d_call: .
v_call: TRBV9
clone_size: once
cdr3_nt: TGTGCCAGCAGCGTCTTAGCGGGGGCAGGAAACACCATATATTTT
cdr3_aa: CASSVLAGAGNTIYF

j_call: TRBJ1-1
d_call: TRBD1
v_call: TRBV4-1
clone_size: .
cdr3_nt: TGCGCCAGCAGCCAGGTTGGGTGGCAGGGGGTCCATGAAGCTTTCTTT
cdr3_aa: CASSQVGWQGVHEAFF

j_call: TRBJ2-7
d_call: TRBD1
v_call: TRBV5-1
clone_size: .
cdr3_nt: TGCGCCAGCAGCTTGGAGGGTGACAGGGGCTACGAGCAGTACTTC
cdr3_aa: CASSLEGDRGYEQYF

j_call: TRBJ2-7
d_call: .
v_call: TRBV4-3
clone_size: .
cdr3_nt: TGCGCCAGCAGCCAAGAATGGTCGGTGGTAGCGGTATCCTACGAGCAGTACTTC
cdr3_aa: CASSQEWSVVAVSYEQYF

j_call: TRBJ1-5
d_call: .
v_call: TRBV19
clone_size: .
cdr3_nt: TGTGCCAGTAGTATCCCTAATTTCTATCAGCCCCAGCATTTT
cdr3_aa: CASSIPNFYQPQHF

j_call: TRBJ2-1
d_call: TRBD1
v_call: TRBV4-2
clone_size: once
cdr3_nt: TGTGCCAGCGCCCTACAACCGGGACAGGGCTACAATGAGCAGTTCTTC
cdr3_aa: CASALQPGQGYNEQFF

j_call: TRBJ2-1
d_call: TRBD2
v_call: TRBV4-1
clone_size: .
cdr3_nt: TGCGCCAGCAGCCAACGGACTAGCGGGAGGGAGGATGAGCAGTTCTTC
cdr3_aa: CASSQRTSGREDEQFF

j_call: TRBJ2-3
d_call: .
v_call: TRBV10-3
clone_size: .
cdr3_nt: TGTGCCATCAGTGGGGGTAGCCGTACAGATACGCAGTATTTT
cdr3_aa: CAISGGSRTDTQYF

j_call: TRBJ2-1
d_call: .
v_call: TRBV29-1
clone_size: .
cdr3_nt: TGCAGCGTTGTAGGGTACAATGAGCAGTTCTTC
cdr3_aa: CSVVGYNEQFF

j_call: TRBJ2-7
d_call: .
v_call: TRBV27
clone_size: once
cdr3_nt: TGTGCCAGCAGCGCAGGGTGGTACGAGCAGTACTTC
cdr3_aa: CASSAGWYEQYF

j_call: TRBJ2-7
d_call: .
v_call: TRBV9
clone_size: .
cdr3_nt: TGTGCCAGCAGCGGACCCTGGGATCCCGAGCAGTACTTC
cdr3_aa: CASSGPWDPEQYF

j_call: TRBJ2-4
d_call: .
v_call: TRBV13
clone_size: once
cdr3_nt: TGTGCCAGCAGCTTACAGGGACCAAACATTCAGTACTTC
cdr3_aa: CASSLQGPNIQYF

j_call: TRBJ1-1
d_call: .
v_call: TRBV29-1
clone_size: .
cdr3_nt: TGCAGCGTTGAAGATATGAGGGGGACTGAAGCTTTCTTT
cdr3_aa: CSVEDMRGTEAFF

j_call: TRBJ1-5
d_call: TRBD1
v_call: TRBV19
clone_size: .
cdr3_nt: TGTGCCAGTAGTACCTCGTTCGGACAGGGTCAGGGTCAGCCCCAGCATTTT
cdr3_aa: CASSTSFGQGQGQPQHF

j_call: TRBJ1-1
d_call: TRBD1
v_call: TRBV5-1
clone_size: .
cdr3_nt: TGCGCCAGCAGCTCACCAATGGACAGGGGGCCGAACACTGAAGCTTTCTTT
cdr3_aa: CASSSPMDRGPNTEAFF

j_call: TRBJ2-2
d_call: .
v_call: TRBV6-1
clone_size: .
cdr3_nt: TGTGCCAGCAGTGAAGTGTGGGCGGCAGACACCGGGGAGCTGTTTTTT
cdr3_aa: CASSEVWAADTGELFF

j_call: TRBJ1-3
d_call: .
v_call: TRBV2
clone_size: .
cdr3_nt: TGTGCCAGCAGCGAGACAGGTAGCTCTGGAAACACCATATATTTT
cdr3_aa: CASSETGSSGNTIYF

j_call: TRBJ2-7
d_call: TRBD1
v_call: TRBV28
clone_size: .
cdr3_nt: TGTGCCAGCAGCCTAGGACAGGGGTTTTCCTACGAGCAGTACTTC
cdr3_aa: CASSLGQGFSYEQYF

j_call: TRBJ2-3
d_call: .
v_call: TRBV4-1
clone_size: once
cdr3_nt: TGCGCCAGCAGCCAAGGGTTAGTGGGAGCGGATACGCAGTATTTT
cdr3_aa: CASSQGLVGADTQYF

j_call: TRBJ2-5
d_call: .
v_call: TRBV28
clone_size: .
cdr3_nt: TGTGCCAGCAGTTTGACGGAGGGGGAGCAAGAGACCCAGTACTTC
cdr3_aa: CASSLTEGEQETQYF

j_call: TRBJ2-4
d_call: .
v_call: TRBV18
clone_size: .
cdr3_nt: TGTGCCAGCTCACCAGCCAGGGGTGTCGGAAACATTCAGTACTTC
cdr3_aa: CASSPARGVGNIQYF

j_call: TRBJ2-3
d_call: .
v_call: TRBV6-6
clone_size: .
cdr3_nt: TGTGCCAGCAGTCTACAACAGGGAGGGACGCAGTATTTT
cdr3_aa: CASSLQQGGTQYF

j_call: TRBJ1-3
d_call: .
v_call: TRBV6-1
clone_size: .
cdr3_nt: TGTGCCAGCAGTGAAGGGGCCAGGTTCTCTGGAAACACCATATATTTT
cdr3_aa: CASSEGARFSGNTIYF

j_call: TRBJ1-4
d_call: .
v_call: TRBV7-9
clone_size: .
cdr3_nt: TGTGCCAGCAGCTCAACCAGGAACTTTAATGAAAAACTGTTTTTT
cdr3_aa: CASSSTRNFNEKLFF

j_call: TRBJ1-2
d_call: .
v_call: TRBV4-1
clone_size: .
cdr3_nt: TGCGCCAGCAGCCAAGTCTCCGGGCCGGGCGGCTACACCTTC
cdr3_aa: CASSQVSGPGGYTF

j_call: TRBJ2-5
d_call: .
v_call: TRBV29-1
clone_size: .
cdr3_nt: TGCAGCGTTGAAGATCAAGGATTGAGGGTTCCAGAGACCCAGTACTTC
cdr3_aa: CSVEDQGLRVPETQYF

j_call: TRBJ2-3
d_call: .
v_call: TRBV5-1
clone_size: .
cdr3_nt: TGCGCCAGCAGCTCAATGGAGGTGGCAGATACGCAGTATTTT
cdr3_aa: CASSSMEVADTQYF